Listed below are T cell receptor beta chains from one sample, sequenced in a study of T cell responses to AZD1222 COVID-19 vaccine. Using immunoSEQ multiplex PCR, the repertoire was profiled, and TCRdb retains in-frame clones only, with some absent. The sample yields 90,000 to 110,000 clones, about 85% seen once. The sequencing here drew on peripheral blood, taken on day 0 of AZD1222 vaccination. Every receptor here comes from an adult in good health. CDR3s include the opening cysteine and the closing phenylalanine or tryptophan. A D gene is named only where the DNA matches it firmly. The listing skips clone size in some rows; elsewhere it reads once, few, many or a size class.

d_call: -; j_call: TRBJ2-3; v_call: TRBV4-3; clone_size: -; cdr3_nt: TGCGCCAGCAGCCAAGTTCCGACCGCCTGGGGCACAGATACGCAGTATTTT; cdr3_aa: CASSQVPTAWGTDTQYF
d_call: -; j_call: TRBJ1-3; v_call: TRBV28; clone_size: -; cdr3_nt: TGTGCCAGCAGTTTAGGAGGGTCTGGAAACACCATATATTTT; cdr3_aa: CASSLGGSGNTIYF
d_call: -; j_call: TRBJ1-5; v_call: TRBV6-2/TRBV6-3; clone_size: -; cdr3_nt: TGTGCCAGCAGTTACTCGACCAGGACTACAGGGAGCAATCAGCCCCAGCATTTT; cdr3_aa: CASSYSTRTTGSNQPQHF
d_call: -; j_call: TRBJ1-2; v_call: TRBV29-1; clone_size: -; cdr3_nt: TGCAGCGCCGAGGTCCCTACTAACTATGGCTACACCTTC; cdr3_aa: CSAEVPTNYGYTF
d_call: -; j_call: TRBJ2-1; v_call: TRBV19; clone_size: -; cdr3_nt: TGTGCCAGTAGTATATCGGGAGAGGCCTACAATGAGCAGTTCTTC; cdr3_aa: CASSISGEAYNEQFF
d_call: TRBD2; j_call: TRBJ2-7; v_call: TRBV15; clone_size: -; cdr3_nt: TGTGCCACCAGCAGGCAGGGAGGGTCCTACGAGCAGTACTTC; cdr3_aa: CATSRQGGSYEQYF
d_call: -; j_call: TRBJ1-2; v_call: TRBV5-1; clone_size: -; cdr3_nt: TGCGCCAGCAGCTCGGACAGAACTAACTATGGCTACACCTTC; cdr3_aa: CASSSDRTNYGYTF
d_call: TRBD1; j_call: TRBJ2-7; v_call: TRBV7-9; clone_size: -; cdr3_nt: TGTGCCAGCAGCCCCGGGACAGGGATTATAGAGCAGTACTTC; cdr3_aa: CASSPGTGIIEQYF
d_call: -; j_call: TRBJ2-3; v_call: TRBV30; clone_size: -; cdr3_nt: TGTGCCTGGAGGGCCGGGACGGACACAGATACGCAGTATTTT; cdr3_aa: CAWRAGTDTDTQYF
d_call: -; j_call: TRBJ1-3; v_call: TRBV3-1/TRBV3-2; clone_size: -; cdr3_nt: TGTGCCAGCAGCCCGGGCTTCGGTGGGGCTGGAAACACCATATATTTT; cdr3_aa: CASSPGFGGAGNTIYF
d_call: -; j_call: TRBJ2-1; v_call: TRBV30; clone_size: once; cdr3_nt: TGTGCCTGTTCCGGAGGCCCCAACAATGAGCAGTTCTTC; cdr3_aa: CACSGGPNNEQFF
d_call: TRBD2; j_call: TRBJ2-1; v_call: TRBV29-1; clone_size: -; cdr3_nt: TGCAGCGTTAGCGGGGGGGAATACAATGAGCAGTTCTTC; cdr3_aa: CSVSGGEYNEQFF
d_call: -; j_call: TRBJ2-7; v_call: TRBV11-2; clone_size: -; cdr3_nt: TGTGCCAGCAGCCCCGGGACAATCTACGAGCAGTACTTC; cdr3_aa: CASSPGTIYEQYF
d_call: TRBD1; j_call: TRBJ1-6; v_call: TRBV19; clone_size: -; cdr3_nt: TGTGCCAGTATGGGGACAGAGCCTTCACCCCTCCACTTT; cdr3_aa: CASMGTEPSPLHF
d_call: -; j_call: TRBJ1-6; v_call: TRBV7-2; clone_size: -; cdr3_nt: TGTGCCAGCAGCTTAAATGTGGGGATCAATTCACCCCTCCACTTT; cdr3_aa: CASSLNVGINSPLHF
d_call: -; j_call: TRBJ1-3; v_call: TRBV30; clone_size: -; cdr3_nt: TGTGCCTGGGGGATGGGGCCTGGAAACACCATATATTTT; cdr3_aa: CAWGMGPGNTIYF
d_call: TRBD1; j_call: TRBJ1-1; v_call: TRBV5-1; clone_size: -; cdr3_nt: TGCGCCAGCAGCTCCCCGGGACAGGGGGCTGAAGCTTTCTTT; cdr3_aa: CASSSPGQGAEAFF
d_call: TRBD1; j_call: TRBJ2-6; v_call: TRBV5-4; clone_size: -; cdr3_nt: TGTGCCAGCAGCTTACACGTCCCGGGACAGGGGTACTGGGCCAACGTCCTGACTTTC; cdr3_aa: CASSLHVPGQGYWANVLTF
d_call: TRBD1; j_call: TRBJ2-7; v_call: TRBV27; clone_size: -; cdr3_nt: TGTGCCAGCAGTCTTAAGGACAGGTATCAAAACGAGCAGTACTTC; cdr3_aa: CASSLKDRYQNEQYF
d_call: TRBD2; j_call: TRBJ2-3; v_call: TRBV19; clone_size: -; cdr3_nt: TGTGCCAGTAGTTCGAGACTAGCGGGGGGACCTAACACAGATACGCAGTATTTT; cdr3_aa: CASSSRLAGGPNTDTQYF
d_call: -; j_call: TRBJ1-2; v_call: TRBV6-1; clone_size: -; cdr3_nt: TGTGCCAGCAGTGAAGGGGGATCCGGAGGCTACACCTTC; cdr3_aa: CASSEGGSGGYTF
d_call: TRBD1; j_call: TRBJ1-2; v_call: TRBV24-1; clone_size: -; cdr3_nt: TGTGCCACCAGTGACTGGACAGGGGATGGCTACACCTTC; cdr3_aa: CATSDWTGDGYTF
d_call: TRBD2; j_call: TRBJ2-7; v_call: TRBV6-5; clone_size: -; cdr3_nt: TGTGCCAGCGTCCAGGGGACTAGCGGCTACGAGCAGTACTTC; cdr3_aa: CASVQGTSGYEQYF
d_call: TRBD2; j_call: TRBJ2-7; v_call: TRBV23-1; clone_size: -; cdr3_nt: TGCGCCAGCAGTCATAAAGCCTGGGGGGGATGCGAGCAGTACTTC; cdr3_aa: CASSHKAWGGCEQYF
d_call: TRBD2; j_call: TRBJ2-7; v_call: TRBV5-8; clone_size: -; cdr3_nt: TGTGCCAGCAGCTGGGGACTAGCGGGAGGGCCGTTCGAGCAGTACTTC; cdr3_aa: CASSWGLAGGPFEQYF
d_call: TRBD2; j_call: TRBJ2-5; v_call: TRBV3-1/TRBV3-2; clone_size: -; cdr3_nt: TGTGCCAGCAGCCAATATCTAGCGGGGGATCAAGAGACCCAGTACTTC; cdr3_aa: CASSQYLAGDQETQYF
d_call: -; j_call: TRBJ2-4; v_call: TRBV2; clone_size: -; cdr3_nt: TGTGCCAGCAGTGAGTCACAGTCTAAAAACATTCAGTACTTC; cdr3_aa: CASSESQSKNIQYF
d_call: -; j_call: TRBJ1-2; v_call: TRBV30; clone_size: -; cdr3_nt: TGTGCCTGGGCCACGGGCAACTATGGCTACACCTTC; cdr3_aa: CAWATGNYGYTF
d_call: TRBD1; j_call: TRBJ2-6; v_call: TRBV28; clone_size: -; cdr3_nt: TGTGCCAGCAGTTTCGACAGGGGAGGGGCCAACGTCCTGACTTTC; cdr3_aa: CASSFDRGGANVLTF
d_call: -; j_call: TRBJ2-2; v_call: TRBV5-1; clone_size: -; cdr3_nt: TGCGCCAGCAGCTTGGGGATCGCAAACACCGGGGAGCTGTTTTTT; cdr3_aa: CASSLGIANTGELFF
d_call: -; j_call: TRBJ2-3; v_call: TRBV2; clone_size: -; cdr3_nt: TGTGCCAGCACTCCGGCCCAAGGATCAGATACGCAGTATTTT; cdr3_aa: CASTPAQGSDTQYF
d_call: -; j_call: TRBJ2-1; v_call: TRBV5-3; clone_size: -; cdr3_nt: TGTGCCAGAAGCTTTCCGGGACACCCCTCCAATGAGCAGTTCTTC; cdr3_aa: CARSFPGHPSNEQFF
d_call: -; j_call: TRBJ2-5; v_call: TRBV25-1; clone_size: -; cdr3_nt: TGTGCCAGCAGAAGGAGTGGAGAAGAGACCCAGTACTTC; cdr3_aa: CASRRSGEETQYF
d_call: -; j_call: TRBJ1-5; v_call: TRBV6-2/TRBV6-3; clone_size: -; cdr3_nt: TGTGCCAGCAGTTACGCCTTGGCAGGCGGTCCCCAGCATTTT; cdr3_aa: CASSYALAGGPQHF
d_call: TRBD1; j_call: TRBJ1-5; v_call: TRBV19; clone_size: -; cdr3_nt: TGTGCCAGTAGTACCAGACAGGGTGGCAATCAGCCCCAGCATTTT; cdr3_aa: CASSTRQGGNQPQHF
d_call: TRBD1; j_call: TRBJ1-5; v_call: TRBV2; clone_size: -; cdr3_nt: TGTGCCAGCAGCGAGGACAGGGTATATAGCAATCAGCCCCAGCATTTT; cdr3_aa: CASSEDRVYSNQPQHF
d_call: -; j_call: TRBJ1-2; v_call: TRBV5-5; clone_size: -; cdr3_nt: TGTGCCAGCAGCCTTACAGCTGGGGCTGGCTACACCTTC; cdr3_aa: CASSLTAGAGYTF
d_call: -; j_call: TRBJ2-3; v_call: TRBV11-3; clone_size: few; cdr3_nt: TGTGCCAGCAGCTTAAAGGGCACAGATACGCAGTATTTT; cdr3_aa: CASSLKGTDTQYF
d_call: -; j_call: TRBJ2-3; v_call: TRBV13; clone_size: -; cdr3_nt: TGTGCCAGCAGCTTATCCGGGACTCAGGGAAGGGGGGATACGCAGTATTTT; cdr3_aa: CASSLSGTQGRGDTQYF
d_call: -; j_call: TRBJ1-2; v_call: TRBV20-1; clone_size: -; cdr3_nt: TGCAGTGCTAGTGAGCAGGCTACTAACTATGGCTACACCTTC; cdr3_aa: CSASEQATNYGYTF
d_call: -; j_call: TRBJ1-3; v_call: TRBV12-3/TRBV12-4; clone_size: -; cdr3_nt: TGTGCCAGCAGCCTCAACTCTGGAAACACCATATATTTT; cdr3_aa: CASSLNSGNTIYF
d_call: TRBD2; j_call: TRBJ2-2; v_call: TRBV6-6; clone_size: -; cdr3_nt: TGTGCCAGCAGTACACTTAGCGGGAGGAACACCGGGGAGCTGTTTTTT; cdr3_aa: CASSTLSGRNTGELFF
d_call: -; j_call: TRBJ1-5; v_call: TRBV4-2; clone_size: -; cdr3_nt: TGTGCCAGCAGCCAAGGGACGTATAGCAATCAGCCCCAGCATTTT; cdr3_aa: CASSQGTYSNQPQHF
d_call: TRBD2; j_call: TRBJ2-7; v_call: TRBV2; clone_size: -; cdr3_nt: TGTGCCAGCAATCCGGGGGGGTACGAGCAGTACTTC; cdr3_aa: CASNPGGYEQYF
d_call: TRBD1; j_call: TRBJ1-5; v_call: TRBV2; clone_size: -; cdr3_nt: TGTGCCAGCAGAGAAGGGGACAGTACCAATCAGCCCCAGCATTTT; cdr3_aa: CASREGDSTNQPQHF
d_call: -; j_call: TRBJ2-3; v_call: TRBV18; clone_size: -; cdr3_nt: TGTGCCAGCTCACCCCCCTCGGGGGCTAGGGATACGCAGTATTTT; cdr3_aa: CASSPPSGARDTQYF
d_call: -; j_call: TRBJ2-7; v_call: TRBV4-3; clone_size: -; cdr3_nt: TGCGCCAGCAGCCGGGGTTTGGGGGCCTCCGGCTCCTACGAGCAGTACTTC; cdr3_aa: CASSRGLGASGSYEQYF
d_call: TRBD1; j_call: TRBJ2-5; v_call: TRBV30; clone_size: -; cdr3_nt: TGTGCCTGGAGTTATATTACAGGGGAATTGAGAGAGACCCAGTACTTC; cdr3_aa: CAWSYITGELRETQYF
d_call: -; j_call: TRBJ1-1; v_call: TRBV28; clone_size: -; cdr3_nt: TGTGCCAGCAGTCCTCCTGGGGGGCGGGAGGCTTTCTTT; cdr3_aa: CASSPPGGREAFF
d_call: -; j_call: TRBJ1-4; v_call: TRBV11-2; clone_size: -; cdr3_nt: TGTGCCAGCAGCCGGACAGCAACTAATGAAAAACTGTTTTTT; cdr3_aa: CASSRTATNEKLFF
d_call: TRBD2; j_call: TRBJ2-1; v_call: TRBV11-3; clone_size: -; cdr3_nt: TGTGCCAGCAGCCGGAGCGGGGGGCTAACCAATGAGCAGTTCTTC; cdr3_aa: CASSRSGGLTNEQFF
d_call: -; j_call: TRBJ2-1; v_call: TRBV4-2; clone_size: -; cdr3_nt: TGTGCCAGCAGCCAATCCCTAGATGAGCAGTTCTTC; cdr3_aa: CASSQSLDEQFF
d_call: -; j_call: TRBJ1-2; v_call: TRBV6-4; clone_size: -; cdr3_nt: TGTGCCAGCAGTTCTACCGGGACAAATAACTATGGCTACACCTTC; cdr3_aa: CASSSTGTNNYGYTF
d_call: -; j_call: TRBJ1-5; v_call: TRBV6-9; clone_size: -; cdr3_nt: TGTGCCAGCAAGGGAATTAAGAGTTCCCCGCCAGACAGCAGCAATCAGCCCCAGCATTTT; cdr3_aa: CASKGIKSSPPDSSNQPQHF
d_call: TRBD1; j_call: TRBJ1-4; v_call: TRBV7-9; clone_size: -; cdr3_nt: TGTGCCAGCAGCCGAACTACCGGGACAGGAGATGAAAAACTGTTTTTT; cdr3_aa: CASSRTTGTGDEKLFF